This T cell receptor beta chain was sequenced during a study of shared clonotypes between healthy human individuals. On the study more broadly: Per donor, three plates held CD4 naive cells, three held CD4 memory, two held CD8 naive and one held CD8 memory.

Clones were read by immunoSEQ multiplex PCR, and TCRdb kept only the in-frame ones, dropping some. The data contain millions of clones, 95% of them singletons. In the case of this clone: Other DNA sequences in this specimen translate into the identical CDR3.

The V gene's germline CDR1 is KGHSH and CDR2 LQKENI. The CDR3 covers 16 residues. Losses at the gene ends were 2 bases for V and 0 bases for J; bases not matched to a gene: 0. What was sequenced was naive CD4+ T cells sorted from blood. The subset: CD45RA+ positively selected. This TCR derives from a man aged 18 to 35 in good health. This chain joins TRBV18 and TRBJ2-1; 11 nucleotides align to TRBD2. The CDR3 sequence: CASSPTSGSSYNEQFF. The CDR3 DNA reads as TGTGCCAGCTCACCAACTAGCGGGAGCTCCTACAATGAGCAGTTCTTC.